The rows below give T cell receptor beta chains drawn from one sample of a study of cytomegalovirus exposure and HLA in healthy donors. Sequencing was performed with immunoSEQ multiplex PCR; in TCRdb, only in-frame clones are kept and a portion is missing. The profile shows 95,000 to 150,000 clones, over 60% of them singletons. Sequencing input: PBMCs. These receptors originate from a woman in her 40s in good health and CMV-seropositive. Both conserved end residues are part of each CDR3. D genes are given only for firm matches. Clone size, where shown, is once, few, many, or a class for clones that have expanded.

cdr3_aa,v_call,d_call,clone_size,j_call
CASSLGAMGIQYF,TRBV11-3,.,.,TRBJ2-4
CASSLARGEAFF,TRBV7-9,.,few,TRBJ1-1
CASSTSTGFDYGYTF,TRBV19,.,.,TRBJ1-2
CSVVQDTPYGYTF,TRBV29-1,.,.,TRBJ1-2
CASSYSLEGNQPQHF,TRBV6-6,.,few,TRBJ1-5
CATSRGAGAGYTF,TRBV15,.,few,TRBJ1-2
CASSLFLRGPRGGTQYF,TRBV28,.,.,TRBJ2-3
CASSQDLISRTGGAGEAFF,TRBV14,TRBD1,.,TRBJ1-1
CASSPPRGYEQYF,TRBV7-9,.,few,TRBJ2-7
CASSPEIQGKNTEAFF,TRBV7-9,TRBD1,.,TRBJ1-1
CASSGRRDSGGYPF,TRBV2,TRBD1,.,TRBJ1-2
CASSSGGAGTGELFF,TRBV7-3,TRBD1,.,TRBJ2-2
CARSRRGGGGINTGELFF,TRBV5-3,TRBD2,.,TRBJ2-2
CASSLGLAGREQYF,TRBV13,TRBD2,few,TRBJ2-7
CAWTAGRNQPQHF,TRBV30,.,once,TRBJ1-5
CASSLSGGYNEQFF,TRBV5-1,TRBD2,.,TRBJ2-1